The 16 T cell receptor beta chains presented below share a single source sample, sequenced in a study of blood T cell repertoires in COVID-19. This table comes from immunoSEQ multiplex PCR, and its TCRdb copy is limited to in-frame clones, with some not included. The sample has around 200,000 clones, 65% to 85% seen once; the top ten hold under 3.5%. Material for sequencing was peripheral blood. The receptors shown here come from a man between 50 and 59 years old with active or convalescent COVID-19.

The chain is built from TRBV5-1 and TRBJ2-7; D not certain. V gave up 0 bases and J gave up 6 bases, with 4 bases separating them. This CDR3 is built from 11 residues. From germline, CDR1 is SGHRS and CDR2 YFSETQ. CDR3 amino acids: CASSLAGEQYF. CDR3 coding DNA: TGCGCCAGCAGCTTGGCCGGCGAGCAGTACTTC. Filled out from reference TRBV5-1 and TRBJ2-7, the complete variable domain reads KAGVTQTPRYLIKTRGQQVTLSCSPISGHRSVSWYQQTPGQGLQFLFEYFSETQRNKGNFPGRFSGRQFSNSRSEMNVSTLELGDSALYLCASSLAGEQYFGPGTRLTVT.

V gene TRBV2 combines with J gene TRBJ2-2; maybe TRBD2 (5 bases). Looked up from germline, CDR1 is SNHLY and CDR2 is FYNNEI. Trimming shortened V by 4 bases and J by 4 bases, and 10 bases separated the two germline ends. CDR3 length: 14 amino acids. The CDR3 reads CASSVGLSTGELFF. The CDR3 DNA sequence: TGTGCCAGCAGTGTCGGACTTTCCACCGGGGAGCTGTTTTTT. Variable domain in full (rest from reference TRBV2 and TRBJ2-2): EPEVTQTPSHQVTQMGQEVILRCVPISNHLYFYWYRQILGQKVEFLVSFYNNEISEKSEIFDDQFSVERPDGSNFTLKIRSTKLEDSAMYFCASSVGLSTGELFFGEGSRLTVL.

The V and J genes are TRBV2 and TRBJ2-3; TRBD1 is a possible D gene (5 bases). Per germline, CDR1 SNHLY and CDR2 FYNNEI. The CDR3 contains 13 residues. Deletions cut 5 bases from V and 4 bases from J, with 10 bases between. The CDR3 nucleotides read TGTGCCAGCAGTCAGGGATTGGCAGATACGCAGTATTTT. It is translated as CASSQGLADTQYF.

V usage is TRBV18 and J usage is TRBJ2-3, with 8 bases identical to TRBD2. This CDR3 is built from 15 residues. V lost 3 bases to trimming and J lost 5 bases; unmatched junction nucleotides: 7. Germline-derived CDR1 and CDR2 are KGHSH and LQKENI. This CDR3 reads CASSPPTSARDTQYF. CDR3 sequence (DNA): TGTGCCAGCTCACCGCCGACTAGCGCCAGAGATACGCAGTATTTT.

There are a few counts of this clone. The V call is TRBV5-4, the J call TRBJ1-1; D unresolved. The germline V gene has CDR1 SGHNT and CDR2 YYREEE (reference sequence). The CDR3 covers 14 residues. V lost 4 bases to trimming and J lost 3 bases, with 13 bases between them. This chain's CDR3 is CASSPFRQDTEAFF. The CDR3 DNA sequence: TGTGCCAGCAGCCCCTTTCGCCAGGACACTGAAGCTTTCTTT. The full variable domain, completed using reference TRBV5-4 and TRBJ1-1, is ETGVTQSPTHLIKTRGQQVTLRCSSQSGHNTVSWYQQALGQGPQFIFQYYREEENGRGNFPPRFSGLQFPNYSSELNVNALELDDSALYLCASSPFRQDTEAFFGQGTRLTVV.

The CDR3 region has the DNA TGTGCCAGCTCAAAACAGGGTTCCTACGAGCAGTACTTC. Protein sequence: CASSKQGSYEQYF. The chain couples TRBV27 to TRBJ2-7, with a tentative D call TRBD1 (6 bases). Germline CDR1 and CDR2: MNHEY and SMNVEV (reference sequence). CDR3 length: 13 amino acids. Deletions cut 8 bases from V and 1 base from J, with 12 bases between.

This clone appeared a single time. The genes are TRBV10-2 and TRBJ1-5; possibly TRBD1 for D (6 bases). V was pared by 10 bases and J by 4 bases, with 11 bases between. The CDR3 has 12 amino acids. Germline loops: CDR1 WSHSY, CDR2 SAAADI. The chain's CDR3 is CATGTPNQPQHF. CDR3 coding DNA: TGCGCCACCGGGACACCAAATCAGCCCCAGCATTTT.

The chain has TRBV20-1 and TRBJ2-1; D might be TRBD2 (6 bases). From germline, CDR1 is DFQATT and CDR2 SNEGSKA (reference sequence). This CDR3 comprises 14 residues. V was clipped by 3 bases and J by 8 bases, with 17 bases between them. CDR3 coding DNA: TGCAGTGCTAGTTCGGGCGGGGCCTCGGATGAGCAGTTCTTC. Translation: CSASSGGASDEQFF.

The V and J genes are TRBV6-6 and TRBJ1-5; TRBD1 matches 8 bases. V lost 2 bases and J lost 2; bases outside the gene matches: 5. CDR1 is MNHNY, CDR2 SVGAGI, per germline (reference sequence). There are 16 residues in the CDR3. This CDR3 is CASSYLTGAGNQPQHF. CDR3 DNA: TGTGCCAGCAGTTACCTGACAGGGGCGGGCAATCAGCCCCAGCATTTT.

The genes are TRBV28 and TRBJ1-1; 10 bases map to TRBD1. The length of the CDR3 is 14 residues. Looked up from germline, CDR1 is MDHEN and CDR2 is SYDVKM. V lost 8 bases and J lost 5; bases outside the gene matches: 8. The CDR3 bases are TGTGCCAGCGGGCTGACAGGGGGCCAGACTGAAGCTTTCTTT. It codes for CASGLTGGQTEAFF.

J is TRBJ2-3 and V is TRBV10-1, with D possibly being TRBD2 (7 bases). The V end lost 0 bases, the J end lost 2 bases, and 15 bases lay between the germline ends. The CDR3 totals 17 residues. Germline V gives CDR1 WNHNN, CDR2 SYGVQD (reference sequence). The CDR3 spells CASSESGRGLLTDTQYF. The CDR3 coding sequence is TGCGCCAGCAGTGAGTCGGGGAGGGGGTTACTCACAGATACGCAGTATTTT.

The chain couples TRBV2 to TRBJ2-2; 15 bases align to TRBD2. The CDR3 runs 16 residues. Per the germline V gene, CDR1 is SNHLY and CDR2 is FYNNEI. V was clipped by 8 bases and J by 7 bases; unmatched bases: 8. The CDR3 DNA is TGTGCCAGCCGCCGCGGGACTAGCGGGGGGTACGGGGAGCTGTTTTTT. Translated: CASRRGTSGGYGELFF.

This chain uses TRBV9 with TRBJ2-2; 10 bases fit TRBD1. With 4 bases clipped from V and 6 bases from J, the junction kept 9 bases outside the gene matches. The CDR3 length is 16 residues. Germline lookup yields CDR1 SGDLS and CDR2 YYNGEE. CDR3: CASSPRQGAVSGELFF. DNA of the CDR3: TGTGCCAGCAGCCCTCGACAGGGGGCCGTGTCCGGGGAGCTGTTTTTT. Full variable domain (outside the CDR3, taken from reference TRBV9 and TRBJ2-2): DSGVTQTPKHLITATGQRVTLRCSPRSGDLSVYWYQQSLDQGLQFLIQYYNGEERAKGNILERFSAQQFPDLHSELNLSSLELGDSALYFCASSPRQGAVSGELFFGEGSRLTVL.

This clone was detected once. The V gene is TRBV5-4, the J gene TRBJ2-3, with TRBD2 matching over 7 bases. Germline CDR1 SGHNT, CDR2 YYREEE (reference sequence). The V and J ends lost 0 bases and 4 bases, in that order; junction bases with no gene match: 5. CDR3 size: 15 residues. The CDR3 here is CASSLGLAEADTQYF. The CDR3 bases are TGTGCCAGCAGCTTGGGGCTAGCGGAAGCAGATACGCAGTATTTT.

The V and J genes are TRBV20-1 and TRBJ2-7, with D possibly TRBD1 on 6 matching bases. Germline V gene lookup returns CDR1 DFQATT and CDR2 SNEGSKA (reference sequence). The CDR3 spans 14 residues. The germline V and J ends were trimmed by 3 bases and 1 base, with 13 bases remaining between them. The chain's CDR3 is CSASNQGQSYEQYF. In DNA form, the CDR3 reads TGCAGTGCTAGTAATCAGGGGCAATCCTACGAGCAGTACTTC.

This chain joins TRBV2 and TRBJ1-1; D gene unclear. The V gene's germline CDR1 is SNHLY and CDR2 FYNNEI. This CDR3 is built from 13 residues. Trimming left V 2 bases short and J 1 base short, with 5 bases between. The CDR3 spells CASSELENTEAFF. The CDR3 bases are TGTGCCAGCAGTGAACTAGAGAACACTGAAGCTTTCTTT.